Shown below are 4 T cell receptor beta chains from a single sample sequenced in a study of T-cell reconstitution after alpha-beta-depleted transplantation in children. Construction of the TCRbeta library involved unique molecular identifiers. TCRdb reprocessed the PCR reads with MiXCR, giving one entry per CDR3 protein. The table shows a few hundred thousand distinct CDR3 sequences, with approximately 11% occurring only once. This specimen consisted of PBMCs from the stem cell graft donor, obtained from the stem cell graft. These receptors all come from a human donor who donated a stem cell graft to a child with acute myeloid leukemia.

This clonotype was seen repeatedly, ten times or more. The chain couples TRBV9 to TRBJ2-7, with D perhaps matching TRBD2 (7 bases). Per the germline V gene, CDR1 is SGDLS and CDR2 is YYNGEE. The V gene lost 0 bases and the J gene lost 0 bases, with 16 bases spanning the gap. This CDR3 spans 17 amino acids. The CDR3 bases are TGTGCCAGCAGCGTAGCTCGGGGGGACATGAGCTCCTACGAGCAGTACGTC. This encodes CASSVARGDMSSYEQYV.

Written as DNA, the CDR3 is TGTGCCAGCAGTTCCCACCGAGCGGTCACCGGGGAGCTGTTTTTT. Residues: CASSSHRAVTGELFF. The chain combines TRBV27 with TRBJ2-2; the D gene is possibly TRBD2 (5 bases). Trimming cost V 4 bases and J 4 bases, with 13 bases left between them. The germline CDR1 and CDR2 sequences are MNHEY and SMNVEV (reference sequence). The CDR3 consists of 15 residues.

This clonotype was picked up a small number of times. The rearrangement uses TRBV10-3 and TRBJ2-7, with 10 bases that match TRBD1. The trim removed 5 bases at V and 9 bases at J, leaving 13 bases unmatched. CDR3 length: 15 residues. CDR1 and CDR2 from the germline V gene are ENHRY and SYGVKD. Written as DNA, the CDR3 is TGTGCCATCAGTTCCGGGGGACAGGGGACACACGGGCAGTACTTC. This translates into CAISSGGQGTHGQYF.

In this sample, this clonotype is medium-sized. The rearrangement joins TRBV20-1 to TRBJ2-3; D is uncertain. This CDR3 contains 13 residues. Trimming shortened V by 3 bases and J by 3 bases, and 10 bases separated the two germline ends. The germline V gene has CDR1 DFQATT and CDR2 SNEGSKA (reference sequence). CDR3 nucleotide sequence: TGCAGTGCTAGGATGGACGGGACAGATACGCAGTATTTT. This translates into CSARMDGTDTQYF.